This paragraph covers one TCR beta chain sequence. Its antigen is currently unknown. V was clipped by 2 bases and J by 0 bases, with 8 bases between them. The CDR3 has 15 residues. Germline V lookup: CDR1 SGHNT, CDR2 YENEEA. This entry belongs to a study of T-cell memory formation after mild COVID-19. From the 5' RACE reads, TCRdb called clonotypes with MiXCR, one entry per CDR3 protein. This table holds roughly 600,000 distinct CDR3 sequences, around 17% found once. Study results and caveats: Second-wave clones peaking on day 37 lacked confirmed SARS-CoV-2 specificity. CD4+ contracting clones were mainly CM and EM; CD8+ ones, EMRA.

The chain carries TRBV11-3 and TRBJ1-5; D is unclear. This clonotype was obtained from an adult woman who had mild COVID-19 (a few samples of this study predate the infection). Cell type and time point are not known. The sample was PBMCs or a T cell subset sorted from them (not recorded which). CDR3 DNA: TGTGCCAGCAGCTTAAGCCCTGATAGCAATCAGCCCCAGCATTTT. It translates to CASSLSPDSNQPQHF. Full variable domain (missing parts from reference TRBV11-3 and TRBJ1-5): EAGVVQSPRYKIIEKKQPVAFWCNPISGHNTLYWYLQNLGQGPELLIRYENEEAVDDSQLPKDRFSAERLKGVDSTLKIQPAELGDSAVYLCASSLSPDSNQPQHFGDGTRLSIL.